A selection of T cell receptor beta chains follows, all from one sample in a study of radiation and T cells in renal cell carcinoma. Assay used: immunoSEQ multiplex PCR; TCRdb lists only in-frame clones, some missing. Here the sample spans roughly 140,000 clones, roughly 87% being singletons. Sequences were derived from blood, sampled from a patient whose treatment included radiotherapy and nephrectomy. Receptors originate from a woman in her fifties or sixties with renal cell carcinoma. CDR3s leave out the opening cysteine and the closing phenylalanine or tryptophan. Each record gives: J gene, V gene, CDR3 length, D gene, CDR3 protein. D genes are given only for firm matches.

TRBJ1-6 | TRBV30 | 9 | . | AWSTGGEVH
TRBJ2-7 | TRBV7-3 | 11 | . | ASSRDRAGEQY
TRBJ1-6 | TRBV5-4 | 13 | . | ASSSTQAYNSPLH
TRBJ1-1 | TRBV7-9 | 12 | . | ASRYSGHLTEAF
TRBJ1-1 | TRBV19 | 13 | . | ASSTTGLLYTEAF
TRBJ1-5 | TRBV5-6 | 13 | TRBD1 | ASSLAGTGGQPQH
TRBJ1-3 | TRBV7-3 | 13 | TRBD1 | ASSSQGASGNTIY
TRBJ2-1 | TRBV7-9 | 12 | . | ASSLSLSGDEQF
TRBJ1-2 | TRBV4-2 | 11 | . | ASSQHTEDGYT
TRBJ1-1 | TRBV21-1 | 13 | . | ASSTATEQNTEAF
TRBJ2-5 | TRBV6-6 | 14 | TRBD2 | ASSYSGLRGAETQY
TRBJ1-1 | TRBV18 | 16 | . | ASSPFPPETGLNTEAF
TRBJ1-2 | TRBV5-1 | 13 | . | ASSPFPGAQYGYT
TRBJ1-5 | TRBV5-4 | 11 | . | ASSRGTNQPQH
TRBJ2-7 | TRBV13 | 13 | . | ASSLAYREVFEQY
TRBJ2-3 | TRBV29-1 | 12 | TRBD2 | SVETSGVTDTQY
TRBJ1-1 | TRBV30 | 12 | . | AWNKRPGNTEAF
TRBJ1-5 | TRBV7-2 | 11 | TRBD1 | ASSLDRDQPQH
TRBJ2-1 | TRBV9 | 13 | TRBD1 | ASSAGTGEVNEQF
TRBJ1-2 | TRBV5-1 | 13 | TRBD1 | ASSLGGQGNYGYT
TRBJ1-1 | TRBV19 | 11 | . | ASSEQANTEAF
TRBJ1-4 | TRBV5-1 | 14 | . | ASSLGSETVGEKLF
TRBJ2-5 | TRBV11-2 | 12 | TRBD1 | ASSFEDRGETQY
TRBJ1-2 | TRBV20-1 | 9 | TRBD1 | SVRGYEGYT
TRBJ1-1 | TRBV7-7 | 12 | TRBD1 | ASSPTGVVTEAF
TRBJ1-5 | TRBV6-1 | 13 | TRBD1 | ASSGQGRSNQPQH
TRBJ1-1 | TRBV6-1 | 10 | . | AIRRWNTEAF
TRBJ2-1 | TRBV5-1 | 9 | TRBD1 | ASGTGDEQF
TRBJ2-5 | TRBV2 | 13 | . | ASSKEIGQGETQY
TRBJ1-4 | TRBV6-1 | 13 | . | ASSPSGARPEKLF
TRBJ1-2 | TRBV7-2 | 16 | TRBD1 | ASSIRTAGTGTLDGYT
TRBJ2-1 | TRBV7-2 | 18 | TRBD2 | ASSLAASGTSREKYNEQF
TRBJ1-1 | TRBV18 | 12 | . | ASSPEASLPEAF
TRBJ2-7 | TRBV6-1 | 12 | TRBD2 | ASSVSGGAYEQY
TRBJ1-2 | TRBV21-1 | 12 | . | ASSKEGLNYGYT
TRBJ1-6 | TRBV5-1 | 13 | . | ASSLWAGSNSPLH
TRBJ2-5 | TRBV5-6 | 12 | . | ASSPSRVEETQY
TRBJ2-7 | TRBV18 | 11 | . | ASSPEVSYEQY
TRBJ2-2 | TRBV7-3 | 15 | TRBD2 | ASSFPKRGDNTGELF
TRBJ1-5 | TRBV6-6 | 13 | TRBD1 | ASSSTGTGIQPQH
TRBJ1-1 | TRBV19 | 12 | . | ASSPLALPTEAF
TRBJ2-3 | TRBV6-5 | 12 | TRBD1 | ASSYRTGVDTQY
TRBJ2-6 | TRBV9 | 14 | . | ASSVHGNSGANVLT
TRBJ1-4 | TRBV6-5 | 13 | TRBD1 | ASSSRDRANEKLF